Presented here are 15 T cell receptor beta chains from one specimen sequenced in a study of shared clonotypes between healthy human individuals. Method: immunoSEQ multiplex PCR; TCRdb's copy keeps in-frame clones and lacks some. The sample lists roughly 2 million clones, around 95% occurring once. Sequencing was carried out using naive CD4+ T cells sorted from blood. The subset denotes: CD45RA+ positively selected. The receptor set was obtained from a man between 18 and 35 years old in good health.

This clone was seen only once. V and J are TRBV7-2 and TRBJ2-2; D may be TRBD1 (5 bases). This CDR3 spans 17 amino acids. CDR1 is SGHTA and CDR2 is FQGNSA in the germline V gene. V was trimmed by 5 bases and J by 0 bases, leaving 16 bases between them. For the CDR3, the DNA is TGTGCCAGCAGCCCCCAGGACAAGCTCGCGAACACCGGGGAGCTGTTTTTT. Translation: CASSPQDKLANTGELFF.

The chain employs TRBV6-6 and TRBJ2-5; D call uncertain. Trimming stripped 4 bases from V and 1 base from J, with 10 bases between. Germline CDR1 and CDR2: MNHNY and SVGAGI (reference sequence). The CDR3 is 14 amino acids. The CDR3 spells CASSLNVIQETQYF. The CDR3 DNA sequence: TGTGCCAGCAGTTTAAACGTTATCCAAGAGACCCAGTACTTC.

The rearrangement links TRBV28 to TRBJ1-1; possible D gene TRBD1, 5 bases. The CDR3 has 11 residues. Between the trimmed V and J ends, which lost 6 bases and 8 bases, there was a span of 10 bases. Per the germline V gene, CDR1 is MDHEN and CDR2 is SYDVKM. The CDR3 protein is CASRVGVEAFF. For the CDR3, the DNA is TGTGCCAGCAGGGTAGGGGTAGAAGCTTTCTTT.

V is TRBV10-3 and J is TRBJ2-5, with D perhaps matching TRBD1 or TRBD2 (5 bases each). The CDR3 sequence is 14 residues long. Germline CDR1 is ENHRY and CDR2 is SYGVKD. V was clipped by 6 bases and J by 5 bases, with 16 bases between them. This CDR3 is CAISPMGRGETQYF. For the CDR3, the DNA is TGTGCCATCAGCCCCATGGGGCGCGGGGAGACCCAGTACTTC.

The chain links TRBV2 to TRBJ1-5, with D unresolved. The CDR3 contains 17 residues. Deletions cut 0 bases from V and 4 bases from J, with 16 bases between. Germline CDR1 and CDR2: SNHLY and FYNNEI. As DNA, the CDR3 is TGTGCCAGCAGTGAAGCGCTTCAGTACAGCTTTAATCAGCCCCAGCATTTT. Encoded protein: CASSEALQYSFNQPQHF.

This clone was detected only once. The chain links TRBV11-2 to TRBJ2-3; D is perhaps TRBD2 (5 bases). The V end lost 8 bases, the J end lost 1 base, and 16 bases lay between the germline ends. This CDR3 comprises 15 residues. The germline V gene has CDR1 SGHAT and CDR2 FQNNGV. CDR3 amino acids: CASRHRAGGTDTQYF. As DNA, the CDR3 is TGTGCCAGCCGTCATAGGGCCGGGGGCACAGATACGCAGTATTTT.

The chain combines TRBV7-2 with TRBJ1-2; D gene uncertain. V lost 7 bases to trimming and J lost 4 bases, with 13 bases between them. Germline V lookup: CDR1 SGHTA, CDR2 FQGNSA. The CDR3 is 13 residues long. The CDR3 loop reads CASTYGIGYGYTF. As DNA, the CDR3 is TGTGCCAGCACCTACGGGATTGGCTATGGCTACACCTTC.

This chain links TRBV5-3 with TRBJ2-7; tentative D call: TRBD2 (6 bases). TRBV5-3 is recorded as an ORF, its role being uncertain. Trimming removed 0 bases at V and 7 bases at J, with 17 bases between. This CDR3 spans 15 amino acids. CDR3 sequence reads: CARSLAIQVAGEQYF. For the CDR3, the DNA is TGTGCCAGAAGCTTGGCGATACAGGTGGCGGGGGAGCAGTACTTC.

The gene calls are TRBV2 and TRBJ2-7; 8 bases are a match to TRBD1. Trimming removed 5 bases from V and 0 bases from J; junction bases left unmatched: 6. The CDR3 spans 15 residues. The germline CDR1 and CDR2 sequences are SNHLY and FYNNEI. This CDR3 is CASSMEQGVSYEQYF. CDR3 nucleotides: TGTGCCAGCAGTATGGAACAGGGGGTCTCCTACGAGCAGTACTTC.

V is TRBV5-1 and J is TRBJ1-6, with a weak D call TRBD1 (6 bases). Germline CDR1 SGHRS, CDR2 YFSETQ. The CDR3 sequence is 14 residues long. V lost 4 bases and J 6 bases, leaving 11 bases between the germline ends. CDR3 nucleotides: TGCGCCAGCAGCACCCGGACAGTTAATTCACCCCTCCACTTT. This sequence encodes CASSTRTVNSPLHF. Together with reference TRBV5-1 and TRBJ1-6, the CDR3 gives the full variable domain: KAGVTQTPRYLIKTRGQQVTLSCSPISGHRSVSWYQQTPGQGLQFLFEYFSETQRNKGNFPGRFSGRQFSNSRSEMNVSTLELGDSALYLCASSTRTVNSPLHFGNGTRLTVT.

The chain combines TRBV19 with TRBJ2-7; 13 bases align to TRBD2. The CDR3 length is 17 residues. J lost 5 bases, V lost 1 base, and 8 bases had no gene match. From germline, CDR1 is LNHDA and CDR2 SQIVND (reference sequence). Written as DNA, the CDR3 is TGTGCCAGTAGTATAGGTAGAACTAGCGGGAGGGCCGACGAGCAGTACTTC. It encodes CASSIGRTSGRADEQYF.

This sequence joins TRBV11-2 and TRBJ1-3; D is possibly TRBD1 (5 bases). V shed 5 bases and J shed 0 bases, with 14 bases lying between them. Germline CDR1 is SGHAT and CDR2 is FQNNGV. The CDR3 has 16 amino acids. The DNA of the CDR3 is TGTGCCAGCAGCCTGGACACCGGGAACTCTGGAAACACCATATATTTT. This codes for CASSLDTGNSGNTIYF.

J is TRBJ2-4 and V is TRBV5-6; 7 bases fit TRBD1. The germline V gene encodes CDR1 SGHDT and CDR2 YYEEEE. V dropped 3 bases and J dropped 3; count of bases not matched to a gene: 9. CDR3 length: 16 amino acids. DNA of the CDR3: TGTGCCAGCAGCTCATTCGGGACAGCGAGCAAAAACATTCAGTACTTC. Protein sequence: CASSSFGTASKNIQYF.

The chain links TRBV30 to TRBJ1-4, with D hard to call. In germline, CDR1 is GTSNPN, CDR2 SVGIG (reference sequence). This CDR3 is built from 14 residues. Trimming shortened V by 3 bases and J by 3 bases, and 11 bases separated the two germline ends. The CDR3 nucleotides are TGTGCCTGGAGCGACCTCTTACCTAATGAAAAACTGTTTTTT. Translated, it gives CAWSDLLPNEKLFF.

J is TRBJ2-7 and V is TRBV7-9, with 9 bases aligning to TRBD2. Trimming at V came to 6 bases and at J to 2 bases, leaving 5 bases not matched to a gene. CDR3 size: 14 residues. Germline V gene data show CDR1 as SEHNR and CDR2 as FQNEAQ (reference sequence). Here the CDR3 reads CASSKREVPYEQYF. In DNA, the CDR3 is TGTGCCAGCAGTAAGCGGGAGGTCCCCTACGAGCAGTACTTC.